This TCR beta chain was identified during a study of immune evolution from preneoplasia to lung adenocarcinoma. CDR3 size: 13 residues. The germline V and J ends were trimmed by 0 bases and 7 bases, with 9 bases remaining between them. The germline V gene has CDR1 MNHNS and CDR2 SASEGT. In the case of this clone: Its antigen remains unidentified.

This table comes from immunoSEQ multiplex PCR, and its TCRdb copy is limited to in-frame clones, with some not included. The sample contains fewer than 8,000 clones, roughly four fifths of which appear only once. Study results and caveats: Later-stage lesions appeared to have more T cells, more diversity, less clonality.

Each case's diagnosis was confirmed by two pathologists on H&E. The clonotype originates from a person aged 70 to 79 with lung adenocarcinoma. V is TRBV6-1 and J is TRBJ1-2; D remains ambiguous. Source material: FFPE minimally invasive lung adenocarcinoma tissue. CDR3 bases: TGTGCCAGCAGTGAAGCGCGGAGGTTTGGCTACACCTTC. This sequence encodes CASSEARRFGYTF.